This TCR beta chain derives from a study of blood T cell repertoires in COVID-19. Sequencing was performed with immunoSEQ multiplex PCR; in TCRdb, only in-frame clones are kept and a portion is missing. The data hold about 130,000 clones, with roughly nine tenths observed a single time. Source material: peripheral blood. This TCR was sampled from a man aged 45 to 65 with active COVID-19.

CDR3 coding DNA: TGCGCCAGCAGCACCGACAGGGGGTCAAACATTCAGTACTTC. Protein sequence: CASSTDRGSNIQYF. This chain uses TRBV5-1 with TRBJ2-4; 9 positions agree with TRBD1. The ends lost 4 bases at V and 6 bases at J; junction bases unmatched: 5. The CDR3 sequence is 14 residues long. Germline loops: CDR1 SGHRS, CDR2 YFSETQ.